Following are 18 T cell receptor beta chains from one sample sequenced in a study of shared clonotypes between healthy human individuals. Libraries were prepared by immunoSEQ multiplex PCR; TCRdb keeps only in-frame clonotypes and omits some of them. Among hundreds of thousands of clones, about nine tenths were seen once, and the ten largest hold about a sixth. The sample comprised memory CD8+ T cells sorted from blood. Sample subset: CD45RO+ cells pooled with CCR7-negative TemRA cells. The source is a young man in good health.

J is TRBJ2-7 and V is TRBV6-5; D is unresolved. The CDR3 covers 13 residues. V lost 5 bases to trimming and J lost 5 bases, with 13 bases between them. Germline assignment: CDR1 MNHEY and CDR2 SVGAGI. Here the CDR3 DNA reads TGTGCCAGCAGTCAAGCTAACACGGACGAGCAGTACTTC. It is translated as CASSQANTDEQYF.

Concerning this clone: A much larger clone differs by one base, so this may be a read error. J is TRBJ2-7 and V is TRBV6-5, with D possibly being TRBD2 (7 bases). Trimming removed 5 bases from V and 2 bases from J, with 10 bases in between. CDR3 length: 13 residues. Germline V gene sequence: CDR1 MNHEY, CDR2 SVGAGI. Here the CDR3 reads CASSEGGAYEQYF. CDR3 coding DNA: TGTGCCAGCAGTGAAGGGGGGGCCTACGAGCAGTACTTC.

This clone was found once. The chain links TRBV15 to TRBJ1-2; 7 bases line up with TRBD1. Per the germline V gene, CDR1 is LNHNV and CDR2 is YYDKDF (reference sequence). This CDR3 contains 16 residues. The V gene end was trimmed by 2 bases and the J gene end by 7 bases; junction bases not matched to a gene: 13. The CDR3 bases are TGTGCCACCAGCAGACTTTCTTATACAGGGGAAGGTGGCTACACCTTC. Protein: CATSRLSYTGEGGYTF.

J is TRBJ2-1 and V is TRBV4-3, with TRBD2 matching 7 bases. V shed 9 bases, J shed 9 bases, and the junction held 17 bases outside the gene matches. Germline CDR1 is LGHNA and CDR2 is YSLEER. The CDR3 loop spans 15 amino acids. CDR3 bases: TGCGCCAGATTCCTGAGGAGGGAGGGCCCGGGTGAGCAGTTCTTC. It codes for CARFLRREGPGEQFF.

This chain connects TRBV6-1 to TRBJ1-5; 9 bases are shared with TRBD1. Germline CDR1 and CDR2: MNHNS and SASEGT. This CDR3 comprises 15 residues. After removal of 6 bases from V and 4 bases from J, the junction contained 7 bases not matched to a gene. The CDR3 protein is CASSLTGGENQPQHF. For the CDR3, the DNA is TGTGCCAGCAGCCTGACAGGGGGGGAAAATCAGCCCCAGCATTTT.

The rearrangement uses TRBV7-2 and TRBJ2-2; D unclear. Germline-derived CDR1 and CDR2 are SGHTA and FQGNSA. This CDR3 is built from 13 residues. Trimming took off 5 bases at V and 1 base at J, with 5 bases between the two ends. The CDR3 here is CASSHLNTGELFF. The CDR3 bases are TGTGCCAGCAGCCACCTGAACACCGGGGAGCTGTTTTTT.

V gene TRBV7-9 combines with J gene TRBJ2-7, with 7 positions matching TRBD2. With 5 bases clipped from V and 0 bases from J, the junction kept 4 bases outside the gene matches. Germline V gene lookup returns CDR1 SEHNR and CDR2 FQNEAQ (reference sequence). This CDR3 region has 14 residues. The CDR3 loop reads CASSNPSGSYEQYF. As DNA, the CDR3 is TGTGCCAGCAGCAACCCTAGCGGCTCCTACGAGCAGTACTTC.

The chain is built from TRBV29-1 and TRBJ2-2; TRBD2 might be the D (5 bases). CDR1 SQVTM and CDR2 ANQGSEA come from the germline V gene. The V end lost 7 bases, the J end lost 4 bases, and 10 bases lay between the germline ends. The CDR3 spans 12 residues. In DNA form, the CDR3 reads TGCAGCGGAGGGCAGCCCACCGGGGAGCTGTTTTTT. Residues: CSGGQPTGELFF.

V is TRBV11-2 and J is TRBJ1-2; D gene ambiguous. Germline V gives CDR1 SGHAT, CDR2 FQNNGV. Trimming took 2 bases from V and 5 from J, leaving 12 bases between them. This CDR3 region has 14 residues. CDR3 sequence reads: CASSLLYQGYGYTF. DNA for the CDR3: TGTGCCAGCAGCTTATTGTACCAAGGGTATGGCTACACCTTC.

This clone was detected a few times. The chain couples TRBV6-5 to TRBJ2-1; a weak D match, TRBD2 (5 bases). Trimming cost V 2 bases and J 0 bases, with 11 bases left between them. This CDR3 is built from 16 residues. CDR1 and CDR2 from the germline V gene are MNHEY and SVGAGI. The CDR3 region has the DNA TGTGCCAGCAGTTACACGGACTCGAGCTCCTACAATGAGCAGTTCTTC. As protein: CASSYTDSSSYNEQFF.

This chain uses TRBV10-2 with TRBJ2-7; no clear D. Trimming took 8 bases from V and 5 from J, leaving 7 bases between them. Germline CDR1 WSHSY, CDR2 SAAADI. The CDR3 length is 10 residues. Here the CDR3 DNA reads TGCGCCAGCTTGGGCCACGAGCAGTACTTC. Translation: CASLGHEQYF.

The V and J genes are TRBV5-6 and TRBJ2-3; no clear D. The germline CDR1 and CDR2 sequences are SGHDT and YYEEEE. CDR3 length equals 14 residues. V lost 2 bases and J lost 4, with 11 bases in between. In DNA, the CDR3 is TGTGCCAGCAGCTTCGGACCGGCCCCAGATACGCAGTATTTT. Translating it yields CASSFGPAPDTQYF.

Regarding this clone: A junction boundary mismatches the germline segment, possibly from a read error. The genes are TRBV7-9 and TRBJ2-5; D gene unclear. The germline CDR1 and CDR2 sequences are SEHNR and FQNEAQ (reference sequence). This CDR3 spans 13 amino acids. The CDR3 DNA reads TGTGCCAGCAGCCTAGACGTAGAAGAGGCCCAGTACTTC. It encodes CASSLDVEEAQYF.

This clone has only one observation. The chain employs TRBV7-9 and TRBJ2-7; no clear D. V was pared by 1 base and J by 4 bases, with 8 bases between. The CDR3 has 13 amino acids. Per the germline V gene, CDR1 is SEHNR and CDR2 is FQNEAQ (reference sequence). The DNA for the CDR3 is TGTGCCAGCAGCTTAGACGGTCTGTACGAGCAGTACTTC. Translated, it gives CASSLDGLYEQYF.

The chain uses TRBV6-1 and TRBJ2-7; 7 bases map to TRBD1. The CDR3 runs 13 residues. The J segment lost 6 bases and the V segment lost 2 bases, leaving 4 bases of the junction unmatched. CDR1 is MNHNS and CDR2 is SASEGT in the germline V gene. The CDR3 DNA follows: TGTGCCAGCAGTGAATGGGACAGAAGCGAGCAGTACTTC. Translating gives CASSEWDRSEQYF.

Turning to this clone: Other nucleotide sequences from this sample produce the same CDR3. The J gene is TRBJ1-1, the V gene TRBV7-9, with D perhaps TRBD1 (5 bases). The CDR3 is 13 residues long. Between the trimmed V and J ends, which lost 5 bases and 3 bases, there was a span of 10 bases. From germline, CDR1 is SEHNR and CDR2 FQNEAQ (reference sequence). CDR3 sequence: CASSLVGDTEAFF. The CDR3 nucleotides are TGTGCCAGCAGCCTAGTGGGGGACACTGAAGCTTTCTTT.

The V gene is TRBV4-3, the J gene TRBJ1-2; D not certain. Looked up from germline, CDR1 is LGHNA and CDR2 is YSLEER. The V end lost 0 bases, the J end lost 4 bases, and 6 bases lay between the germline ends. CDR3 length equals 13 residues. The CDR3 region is CASSQDWGYGYTF. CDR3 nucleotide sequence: TGCGCCAGCAGCCAAGATTGGGGCTATGGCTACACCTTC.

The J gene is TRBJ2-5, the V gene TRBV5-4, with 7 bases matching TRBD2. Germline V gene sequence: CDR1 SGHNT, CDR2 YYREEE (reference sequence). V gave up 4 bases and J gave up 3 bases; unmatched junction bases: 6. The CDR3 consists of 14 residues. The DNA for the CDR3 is TGTGCCAGCAGCACACCTAGCGGCGAAGAGACCCAGTACTTC. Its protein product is CASSTPSGEETQYF.